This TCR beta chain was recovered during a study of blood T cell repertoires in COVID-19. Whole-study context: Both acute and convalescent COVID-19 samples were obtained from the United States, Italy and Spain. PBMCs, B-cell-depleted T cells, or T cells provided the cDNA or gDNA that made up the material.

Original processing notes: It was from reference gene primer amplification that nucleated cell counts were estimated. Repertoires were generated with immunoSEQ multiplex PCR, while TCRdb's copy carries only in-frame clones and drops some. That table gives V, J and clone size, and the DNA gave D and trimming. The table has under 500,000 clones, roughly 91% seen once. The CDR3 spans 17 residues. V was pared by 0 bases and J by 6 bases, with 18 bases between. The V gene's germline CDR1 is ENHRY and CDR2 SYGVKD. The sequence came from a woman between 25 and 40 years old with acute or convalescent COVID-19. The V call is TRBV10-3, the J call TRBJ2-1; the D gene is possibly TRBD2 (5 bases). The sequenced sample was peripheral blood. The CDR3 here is CAISESTREVSGNEQFF. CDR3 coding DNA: TGTGCCATCAGTGAGTCGACCAGAGAAGTAAGCGGCAATGAGCAGTTCTTC.